The 20 T cell receptor beta chains in this list originate from one sample, sequenced in a study of blood T cell repertoires in COVID-19. Profiling relied on immunoSEQ multiplex PCR, and the TCRdb table lists in-frame clones only, not all of them. This repertoire shows about 75,000 clones, 85% to 90% found once; its top ten account for roughly 2.5%. The sample comprised peripheral blood. The receptor set was obtained from a human donor in a cohort sampled during active COVID-19.

The gene calls are TRBV5-4 and TRBJ2-1, with D unresolved. Trimming cost V 4 bases and J 4 bases, with 12 bases left between them. Germline assignment: CDR1 SGHNT and CDR2 YYREEE (reference sequence). This CDR3 region has 14 residues. CDR3 in DNA: TGTGCCAGCAGCCCTTACCCCACTTACAATGAGCAGTTCTTC. Translated, it gives CASSPYPTYNEQFF.

The J gene is TRBJ1-1, the V gene TRBV11-2; 8 bases line up with TRBD1. In germline, CDR1 is SGHAT, CDR2 FQNNGV. V was clipped by 1 base and J by 9 bases; unmatched bases: 7. The CDR3 contains 14 residues. CDR3 nucleotides: TGTGCCAGCAGCTTAGTAAGGGCAGGGGGCAAAGCTTTCTTT. Its protein product is CASSLVRAGGKAFF.

The chain employs TRBV5-4 and TRBJ1-1, with 8 bases lining up with TRBD1. The CDR3 has 15 amino acids. J gave up 1 base and V 6 bases, and 8 bases lay outside the gene matches. CDR1 SGHNT and CDR2 YYREEE come from the germline V gene (reference sequence). The CDR3, as DNA: TGTGCCAGCAACAGGGGGGATAGGAGGAACACTGAAGCTTTCTTT. Translation: CASNRGDRRNTEAFF.

This chain joins TRBV21-1 and TRBJ1-5. TRBV21-1 is classified as a pseudogene. CDR3 length equals 16 residues. CDR3 sequence (DNA): TGTGCCAGCAGCAAAGAGGGCAGGGAGGTGAGTCAGCCCCAGCATTTT. Amino acid sequence: CASSKEGREVSQPQHF.

V is TRBV5-4 and J is TRBJ2-7; TRBD1 is a possible D gene (6 bases). Trimming stripped 4 bases from V and 1 base from J, with 12 bases between. Germline V CDR1 and CDR2: SGHNT, YYREEE (reference sequence). The CDR3 consists of 14 residues. In nucleotides, the CDR3 is TGTGCCAGCAGCCCCCGGGACACATCCTACGAGCAGTACTTC. Its translation: CASSPRDTSYEQYF.

The genes are TRBV4-1 and TRBJ2-7; TRBD1 matches 7 bases. Trimming at V came to 4 bases and at J to 4 bases, leaving 13 bases not matched to a gene. The CDR3 contains 16 residues. CDR1 MGHRA and CDR2 YSYEKL come from the germline V gene. In nucleotides, the CDR3 is TGCGCCAGCAGCCCTTATCCCCGACAGGGATTGTACGAGCAGTACTTC. Translated: CASSPYPRQGLYEQYF.

The rearrangement uses TRBV5-6 and TRBJ2-5; D unclear. This CDR3 spans 13 amino acids. Trimming pared 3 bases from V and 0 bases from J, leaving 6 bases between. Germline loops: CDR1 SGHDT, CDR2 YYEEEE. As DNA, the CDR3 is TGTGCCAGCAGCTCTGAGTACCAAGAGACCCAGTACTTC. It translates to CASSSEYQETQYF.

This clone was observed a single time. The genes are TRBV18 and TRBJ2-4; no firm D call. V was pared by 0 bases and J by 0 bases, with 12 bases between. Per the germline V gene, CDR1 is KGHSH and CDR2 is LQKENI. This CDR3 is 17 amino acids long. The DNA of the CDR3 is TGTGCCAGCTCACCACCAAGAATGACACTAGCCAAAAACATTCAGTACTTC. Translating gives CASSPPRMTLAKNIQYF.

This clone was seen only once. The chain carries TRBV5-6 and TRBJ2-4; 15 nucleotides agree with TRBD2. This CDR3 region has 16 residues. Germline CDR1 reads SGHDT; CDR2 reads YYEEEE. With V trimmed by 2 bases and J by 5 bases, 2 bases remained unmatched. The CDR3 DNA is TGTGCCAGCAGCTTAGGGACTAGCGGGGGGCAAAACATTCAGTACTTC. Translation gives CASSLGTSGGQNIQYF.

V usage is TRBV15 and J usage is TRBJ1-6; 9 nucleotides align to TRBD1. Germline CDR1 LNHNV, CDR2 YYDKDF (reference sequence). Losses at the gene ends were 6 bases for V and 11 bases for J; bases not matched to a gene: 8. The CDR3 has 14 amino acids. CDR3 in DNA: TGTGCCACCAGGAGCGGGACAGGGTTAGCACCCCTCCACTTT. Translation gives CATRSGTGLAPLHF.

The chain has TRBV5-5 and TRBJ1-6; D not certain. Germline V lookup: CDR1 SGHKS, CDR2 YYEKEE (reference sequence). This CDR3 is 14 amino acids long. V lost 7 bases and J 10 bases, leaving 18 bases between the germline ends. The CDR3 loop reads CASCQVGPGSPLHF. The CDR3 region has the DNA TGTGCCAGCTGCCAGGTGGGCCCGGGATCACCCCTCCACTTT. Full variable domain (missing parts from reference TRBV5-5 and TRBJ1-6): DAGVTQSPTHLIKTRGQQVTLRCSPISGHKSVSWYQQVLGQGPQFIFQYYEKEERGRGNFPDRFSARQFPNYSSELNVNALLLGDSALYLCASCQVGPGSPLHFGNGTRLTVT.

The chain uses TRBV30 and TRBJ2-7, with a tentative D call TRBD1 (7 bases). Germline CDR1 reads GTSNPN; CDR2 reads SVGIG (reference sequence). The germline V and J ends were trimmed by 3 bases and 1 base, with 10 bases remaining between them. The CDR3 totals 13 residues. The CDR3 here is CAWSRGASYEQYF. CDR3 sequence (DNA): TGTGCCTGGAGCAGGGGGGCTTCCTACGAGCAGTACTTC.

In this sample, this clone turned up once. V usage is TRBV7-9 and J usage is TRBJ2-7; D might be TRBD1 (5 bases). Germline values: CDR1 SEHNR, CDR2 FQNEAQ (reference sequence). CDR3 length: 13 amino acids. Trimming left V 3 bases short and J 5 bases short, with 11 bases between. In nucleotides, the CDR3 is TGTGCCAGCAGCTTCTCAGGGAACGACGAGCAGTACTTC. Protein sequence: CASSFSGNDEQYF.

The rearrangement uses TRBV18 and TRBJ2-1, with 15 bases matching TRBD2. Germline V gives CDR1 KGHSH, CDR2 LQKENI. V lost 4 bases and J lost 7; bases outside the gene matches: 5. The CDR3 runs 16 residues. CDR3 coding DNA: TGTGCCAGCTCACAAGGGACTAGCGGGAGGAGGAATGAGCAGTTCTTC. Translated: CASSQGTSGRRNEQFF.

The chain joins TRBV6-2 or TRBV6-3 to TRBJ2-7; 13 nucleotides match TRBD2. From germline, CDR1 is MNHEY and CDR2 SVGEGT. The junction had 17 bases not matched to a gene; V was cut back by 4 bases and J by 5 bases. The CDR3 is 19 amino acids. The CDR3 reads CASSSFLGLAGVQRDEQYF. Here the CDR3 DNA reads TGTGCCAGCAGTTCTTTCTTAGGACTAGCGGGGGTGCAACGGGACGAGCAGTACTTC.

Note on this clone: The junction and the germline gene differ at one end; a read error may be behind it. The chain carries TRBV6-2 or TRBV6-3 and TRBJ2-7; D not resolved. The V gene's germline CDR1 is MNHEY and CDR2 SVGEGT. The CDR3 extends over 12 amino acids. CDR3 sequence: CASSIVRYEQYF. CDR3 coding DNA: TGTGCAAGCAGTATCGTCCGCTACGAGCAGTACTTC.

This clone was detected only once. V and J are TRBV10-1 and TRBJ2-3, with TRBD2 matching over 13 bases. CDR1 and CDR2 (germline): WNHNN, SYGVQD (reference sequence). The V and J ends lost 5 bases and 2 bases, in that order; junction bases with no gene match: 4. CDR3 length: 16 amino acids. Here the CDR3 DNA reads TGCGCCAGCAGTCCGACTAGCGGGGGGACCACAGATACGCAGTATTTT. Translating gives CASSPTSGGTTDTQYF.

The rearrangement links TRBV30 to TRBJ2-7, with D tentatively TRBD2 (6 bases). Trimming stripped 6 bases from V and 0 bases from J, with 12 bases between. There are 13 residues in the CDR3. CDR1 GTSNPN and CDR2 SVGIG come from the germline V gene (reference sequence). The CDR3 sequence is CACLPGDSYEQYF. In DNA form, the CDR3 reads TGTGCCTGCTTACCGGGGGACTCCTACGAGCAGTACTTC.

Only one count was recorded for this clone. The chain joins TRBV30 to TRBJ1-2; 7 bases line up with TRBD1. The CDR3 has 16 residues. Germline V gives CDR1 GTSNPN, CDR2 SVGIG (reference sequence). The V and J ends lost 3 bases and 8 bases, in that order; junction bases with no gene match: 18. For the CDR3, the DNA is TGTGCCTGGAGCGAAAAATCCCGCAGGGGGAGAAACGGCTACACCTTC. Translation gives CAWSEKSRRGRNGYTF.

This clone was recorded only once. The genes are TRBV28 and TRBJ1-1, with 9 bases that match TRBD1. V dropped 3 bases and J dropped 3; count of bases not matched to a gene: 5. The CDR3 consists of 15 residues. Germline loops: CDR1 MDHEN, CDR2 SYDVKM. The CDR3 loop reads CASSLRDRADTEAFF. CDR3 sequence (DNA): TGTGCCAGCAGTTTGAGGGACAGGGCTGACACTGAAGCTTTCTTT.